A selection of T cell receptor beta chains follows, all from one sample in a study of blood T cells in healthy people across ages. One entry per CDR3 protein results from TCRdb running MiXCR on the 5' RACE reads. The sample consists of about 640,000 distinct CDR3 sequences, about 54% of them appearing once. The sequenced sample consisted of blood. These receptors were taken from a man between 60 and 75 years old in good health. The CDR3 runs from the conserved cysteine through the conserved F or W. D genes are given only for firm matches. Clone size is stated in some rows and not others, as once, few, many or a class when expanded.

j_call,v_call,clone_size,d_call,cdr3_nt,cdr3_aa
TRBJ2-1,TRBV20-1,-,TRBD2,TGCAGTGCTAGCCGGGGGGGCCTCGACAATGAGCAGTTCTTC,CSASRGGLDNEQFF
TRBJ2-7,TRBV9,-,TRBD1,TGTGTCAGCAGCGTAGGGGGACAGGGGTACGAGCAGTACTTC,CVSSVGGQGYEQYF
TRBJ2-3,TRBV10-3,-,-,TGTGCCATCAGTCCCCCGGGAACCGCAGATACGCAGTATTTT,CAISPPGTADTQYF
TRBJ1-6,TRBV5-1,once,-,TGCGCCAGCAGCACGGATGGGGCCTATAATTCACCCCTCCACTTT,CASSTDGAYNSPLHF
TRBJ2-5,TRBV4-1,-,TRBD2,TGCGCCAGCAGCTCGGGGGGGCTAGCGGGGTATTCCAGAGAGACCCAGTACTTC,CASSSGGLAGYSRETQYF
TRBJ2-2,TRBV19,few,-,TGTGCCACCGGGCGGCTCACCGGGGAGCTGTTTTTT,CATGRLTGELFF
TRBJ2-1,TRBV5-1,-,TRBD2,TGCGCCAGCAGCTTGATCGGGGGGGACTACAATGAGCAGTTCTTC,CASSLIGGDYNEQFF
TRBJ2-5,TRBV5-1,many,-,-,CASSFGEGQETQYF
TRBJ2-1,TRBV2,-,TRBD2,TGTGCCAGCAGACTACTAGCGGGGGTCAACAATGAGCAGTTCTTC,CASRLLAGVNNEQFF
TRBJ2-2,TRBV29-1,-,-,TGCAGCGTTTCCCGAGGGATGGGAATCGGGGAGCTGTTTTTT,CSVSRGMGIGELFF
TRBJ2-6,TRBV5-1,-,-,TGCGCCAGCAGGCAGGGGGGTGGGGCCAACGTCCTGACTTTC,CASRQGGGANVLTF
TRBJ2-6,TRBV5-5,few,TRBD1,TGCGCCAGCAGCCTGACAGGGAGCTCTGGGGCCAACGTCCTGACTTTC,CASSLTGSSGANVLTF
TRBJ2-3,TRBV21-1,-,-,TGTGCCAGATCGAGCGGGGGGGCGGATACGCAGTATTTT,CARSSGGADTQYF
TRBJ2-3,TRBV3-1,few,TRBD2,TGTGCCAGCAGCGAGGAAGCGGGGGAAGATACGCAGTATTTT,CASSEEAGEDTQYF
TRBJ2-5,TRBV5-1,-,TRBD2,TGCGCCAGCATAGGACTAGCGGCCGAGACCCAGTACTTC,CASIGLAAETQYF
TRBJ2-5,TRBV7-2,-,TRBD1,TGTGCCAGCAGCATCTCGACAGGGGAAGAGACCCAGTACTTC,CASSISTGEETQYF